There are many counts of the clone carrying this TCR beta chain. Antigen unknown. This record belongs to a study of early T cells in non-severe SARS-CoV-2 infection. For the study at large: With bulk RNA from unsorted whole blood as input, sequencing yielded unpaired chains.

TCRdb fed the 5' RACE reads into MiXCR, producing one record per CDR3 protein. The table includes under 40,000 distinct CDR3 sequences, around 5.7% detected once. Study-level results: Private and CD4 specificities were missed by VDJdb matching, skewed to anti-spike CD8.

This TCR was recovered from an adult who was a healthcare worker with PCR-confirmed SARS-CoV-2 infection or an uninfected control (not recorded which). Sequenced sample: whole blood.

DNA for the CDR3: TGCAGTGCCGGGAGCACAGATACGCAGTATTTT. Translating gives CSAGSTDTQYF. V is TRBV20-1 and J is TRBJ2-3; D remains unclear. The CDR3 loop spans 11 amino acids. CDR1 and CDR2 (germline): DFQATT, SNEGSKA (reference sequence). V was trimmed by 6 bases and J by 0 bases, leaving 4 bases between them.